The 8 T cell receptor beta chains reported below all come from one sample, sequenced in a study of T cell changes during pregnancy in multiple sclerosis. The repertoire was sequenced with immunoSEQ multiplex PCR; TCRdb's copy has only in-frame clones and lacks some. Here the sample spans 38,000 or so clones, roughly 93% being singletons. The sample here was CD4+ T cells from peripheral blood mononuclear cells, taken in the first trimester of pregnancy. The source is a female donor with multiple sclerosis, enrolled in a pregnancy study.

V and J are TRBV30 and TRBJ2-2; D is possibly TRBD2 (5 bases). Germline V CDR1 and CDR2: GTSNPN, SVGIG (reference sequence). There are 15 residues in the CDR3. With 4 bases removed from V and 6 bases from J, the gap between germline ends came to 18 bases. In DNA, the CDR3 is TGTGCCTGGACCGTGGCAGGCCGGGGAGCCGGGGAGCTGTTTTTT. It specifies CAWTVAGRGAGELFF.

CDR3 residues: CASGLPGPQETQYF. The DNA of the CDR3 is TGTGCTAGTGGTCTCCCAGGGCCCCAAGAGACCCAGTACTTC. The rearrangement links TRBV12-5 to TRBJ2-5; a weak D match, TRBD1 (5 bases). The germline CDR1 and CDR2 sequences are LGHNT and FRNRAP. The CDR3 length is 14 residues. The ends were cut back, 5 bases at V and 1 base at J, with 11 bases in the middle.

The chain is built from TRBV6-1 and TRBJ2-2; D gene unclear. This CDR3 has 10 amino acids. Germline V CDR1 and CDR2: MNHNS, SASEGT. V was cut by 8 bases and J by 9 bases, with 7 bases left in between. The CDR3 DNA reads TGTGCCAGCCGGTCCAGGGAGCTGTTTTTT. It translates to CASRSRELFF.

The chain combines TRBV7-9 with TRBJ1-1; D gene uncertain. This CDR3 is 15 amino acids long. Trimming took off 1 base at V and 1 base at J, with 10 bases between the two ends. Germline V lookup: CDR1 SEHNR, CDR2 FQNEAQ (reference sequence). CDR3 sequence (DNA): TGTGCCAGCAGCTTAGTCTTCCCTACGAACACTGAAGCTTTCTTT. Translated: CASSLVFPTNTEAFF. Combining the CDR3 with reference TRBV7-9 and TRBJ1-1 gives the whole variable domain DTGVSQNPRHKITKRGQNVTFRCDPISEHNRLYWYRQTLGQGPEFLTYFQNEAQLEKSRLLSDRFSAERPKGSFSTLEIQRTEQGDSAMYLCASSLVFPTNTEAFFGQGTRLTVV.

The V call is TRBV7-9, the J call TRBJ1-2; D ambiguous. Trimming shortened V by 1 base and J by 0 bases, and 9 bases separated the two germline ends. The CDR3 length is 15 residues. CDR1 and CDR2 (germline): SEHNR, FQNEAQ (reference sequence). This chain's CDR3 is CASSLVGATNYGYTF. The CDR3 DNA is TGTGCCAGCAGCTTAGTGGGCGCCACTAACTATGGCTACACCTTC.

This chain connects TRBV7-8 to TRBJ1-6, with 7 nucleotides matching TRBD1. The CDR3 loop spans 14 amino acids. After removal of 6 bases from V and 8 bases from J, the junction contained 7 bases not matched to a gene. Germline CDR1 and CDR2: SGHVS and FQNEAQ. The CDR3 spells CASSARTGYSPLHF. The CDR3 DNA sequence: TGTGCCAGCAGTGCGAGGACAGGTTATTCACCCCTCCACTTT.

The CDR3: CASSSGGRRNTEAFF. In DNA, the CDR3 is TGTGCCAGCAGCTCAGGAGGACGTAGGAACACTGAAGCTTTCTTT. This chain links TRBV7-2 with TRBJ1-1; no reliable D call. With 4 bases removed from V and 1 base from J, the gap between germline ends came to 13 bases. This CDR3 contains 15 residues. From germline, CDR1 is SGHTA and CDR2 FQGNSA. The complete variable domain, with remaining parts taken from reference TRBV7-2 and TRBJ1-1, reads GAGVSQSPSNKVTEKGKDVELRCDPISGHTALYWYRQSLGQGLEFLIYFQGNSAPDKSGLPSDRFSAERTGGSVSTLTIQRTQQEDSAVYLCASSSGGRRNTEAFFGQGTRLTVV.

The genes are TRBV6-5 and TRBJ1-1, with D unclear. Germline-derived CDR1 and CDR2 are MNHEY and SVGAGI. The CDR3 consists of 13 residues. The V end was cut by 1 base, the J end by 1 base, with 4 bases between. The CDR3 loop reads CASSYFGNTEAFF. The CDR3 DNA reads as TGTGCCAGCAGTTACTTCGGGAACACTGAAGCTTTCTTT.